This T cell receptor (beta chain) was recorded in a study of identical twins. Study observations and caveats: Beta out-of-frame sequences showed weaker excess sharing between twins. Beta clonotypes that were abundant in cord blood contained fewer insertions, a pattern absent from memory repertoires.

Each cDNA held unique molecular identifiers, and template switching gave it a universal primer site. TCRdb independently ran MiXCR on the 5' RACE reads; one entry per CDR3 protein. The repertoire has hundreds of thousands of distinct CDR3 sequences, roughly an eighth of them found once; the top ten carry about 1.6%. Everyone who donated was a healthy Caucasian. Of note for this clonotype: Antigen: not known.

The length of the CDR3 is 16 residues. The trim removed 0 bases at V and 6 bases at J, leaving 4 bases unmatched. CDR1 and CDR2 from the germline V gene are SGDLS and YYNGEE. In addition, the sample was reused for a study of yellow fever vaccine responses in identical twins.

The TCR was taken from a woman aged 18-29 years in good health. The source material was PBMCs. The chain links TRBV9 to TRBJ2-1; 12 positions match TRBD2. The CDR3 spells CASSVGLAGGGNEQFF. CDR3 DNA sequence: TGTGCCAGCAGCGTAGGTCTAGCGGGAGGGGGCAATGAGCAGTTCTTC.